This section outlines one T cell receptor beta chain sequence together with its context. Its antigen is undetermined. This sample is part of a study of beta chain features in type 1 diabetes. A sort by CD45RO/CCR7/CD25/CD127/CD95/CD27 yielded CD4+ naive, central memory, regulatory and stem cell-like memory cells. Of the isolated RNA, all was reverse transcribed, and so the sequenced material was expressed TCRB transcripts. TCRdb's table, derived via immunoSEQ multiplex PCR, lists solely in-frame clones and lacks some. The sample lists 250,000 to 300,000 clones, over 11% occurring once. Study-wide results and limits: When Type 1 diabetes patients were examined, their TCRB CDR3s proved moderately but significantly shorter in all four CD4+ subsets.

This CDR3 region has 12 residues. V was pared by 6 bases and J by 10 bases, with 15 bases between. Germline V lookup: CDR1 SNHLY, CDR2 FYNNEI. The sequence derives from a man aged 25-40 years with type 1 diabetes. This sequence joins TRBV2 and TRBJ1-1; D is perhaps TRBD1 (6 bases). Source material: naive CD4+ T cells from blood. CDR3 amino acids: CASSRDIGAAFF. CDR3 nucleotide sequence: TGTGCCAGCAGCCGGGACATAGGGGCAGCTTTCTTT.